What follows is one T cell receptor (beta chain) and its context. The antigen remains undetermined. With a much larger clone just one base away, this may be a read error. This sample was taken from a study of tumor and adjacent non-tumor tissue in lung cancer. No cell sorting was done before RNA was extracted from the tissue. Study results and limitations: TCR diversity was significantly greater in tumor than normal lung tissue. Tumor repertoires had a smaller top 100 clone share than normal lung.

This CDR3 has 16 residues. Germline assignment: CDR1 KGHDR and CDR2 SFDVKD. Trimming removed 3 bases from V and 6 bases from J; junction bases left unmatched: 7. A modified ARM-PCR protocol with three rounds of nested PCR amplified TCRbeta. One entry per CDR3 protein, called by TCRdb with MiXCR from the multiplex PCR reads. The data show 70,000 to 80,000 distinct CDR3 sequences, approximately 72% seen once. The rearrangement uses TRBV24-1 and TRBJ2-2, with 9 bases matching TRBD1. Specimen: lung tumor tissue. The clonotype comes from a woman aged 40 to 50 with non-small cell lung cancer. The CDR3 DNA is TGTGCCACCAGTGATATCGGGACAGGGTGCTCCGGGGAGCTGTTTTTT. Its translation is CATSDIGTGCSGELFF.